This record concerns one T cell receptor beta chain sequence. The data stem from a study of T cell repertoires in ileal Crohn's disease. Study-wide background: Every patient was operated on for stricturing (about 60%) or penetrating (approximately 40%) complications.

Specified time point: proximal margin of the surgical specimen (macroscopically non-inflamed). The data were produced by immunoSEQ multiplex PCR, yet TCRdb's version contains in-frame clones alone and is incomplete. The table has about 7,200 clones, about 78% seen once; the top ten hold roughly 28%. This CDR3 comprises 16 residues. The J segment lost 5 bases and the V segment lost 4 bases, leaving 9 bases of the junction unmatched. CDR1 is MNHNS and CDR2 is SASEGT in the germline V gene. Sequences were obtained from ileal tissue. This clonotype was sampled from an adult with Crohn's disease. The rearrangement joins TRBV6-1 to TRBJ2-1, with 9 bases that match TRBD1. This CDR3 is CASSASGTGFNNEQFF. Written as DNA, the CDR3 is TGTGCCAGCAGTGCCTCCGGGACAGGGTTTAACAATGAGCAGTTCTTC.